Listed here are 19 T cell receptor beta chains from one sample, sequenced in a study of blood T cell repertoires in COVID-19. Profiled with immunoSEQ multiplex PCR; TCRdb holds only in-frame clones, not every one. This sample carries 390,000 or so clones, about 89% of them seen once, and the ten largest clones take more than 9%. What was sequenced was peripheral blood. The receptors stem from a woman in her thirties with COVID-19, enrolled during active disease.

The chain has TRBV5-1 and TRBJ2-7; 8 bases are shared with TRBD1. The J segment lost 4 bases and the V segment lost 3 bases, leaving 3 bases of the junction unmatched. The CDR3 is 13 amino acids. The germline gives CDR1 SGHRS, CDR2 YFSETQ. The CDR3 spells CASSSRQGYEQYF. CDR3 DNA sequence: TGCGCCAGCAGCTCACGACAGGGGTACGAGCAGTACTTC.

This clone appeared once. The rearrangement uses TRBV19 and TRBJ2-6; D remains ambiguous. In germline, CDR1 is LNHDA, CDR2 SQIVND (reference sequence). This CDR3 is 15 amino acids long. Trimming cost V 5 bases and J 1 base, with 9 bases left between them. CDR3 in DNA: TGTGCCAGTAGTCCGGTCAAATCTGGGGCCAACGTCCTGACTTTC. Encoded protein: CASSPVKSGANVLTF.

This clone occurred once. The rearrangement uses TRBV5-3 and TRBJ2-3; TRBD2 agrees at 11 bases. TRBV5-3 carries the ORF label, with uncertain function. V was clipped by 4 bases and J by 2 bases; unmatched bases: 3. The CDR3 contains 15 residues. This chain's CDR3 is CARSGGLADTDTQYF. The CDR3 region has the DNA TGTGCCAGAAGCGGGGGACTAGCGGACACAGATACGCAGTATTTT.

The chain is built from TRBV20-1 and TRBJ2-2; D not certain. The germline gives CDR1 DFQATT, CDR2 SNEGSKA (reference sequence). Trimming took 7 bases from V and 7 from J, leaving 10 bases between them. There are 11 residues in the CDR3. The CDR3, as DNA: TGCAGTGTCTCTTCGGGCGGGGAGCTGTTTTTT. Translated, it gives CSVSSGGELFF.

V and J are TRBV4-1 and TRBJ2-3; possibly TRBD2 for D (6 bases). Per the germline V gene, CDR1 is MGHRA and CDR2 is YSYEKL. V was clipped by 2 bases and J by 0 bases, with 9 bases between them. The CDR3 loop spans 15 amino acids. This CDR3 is CASSQRGGSTDTQYF. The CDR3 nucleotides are TGCGCCAGCAGCCAACGAGGAGGGAGCACAGATACGCAGTATTTT.

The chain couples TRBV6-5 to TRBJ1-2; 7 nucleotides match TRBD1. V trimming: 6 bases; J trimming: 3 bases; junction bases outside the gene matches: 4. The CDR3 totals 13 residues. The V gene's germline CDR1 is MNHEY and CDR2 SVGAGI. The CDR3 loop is CASRLGQDYGYTF. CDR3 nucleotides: TGTGCCAGCAGACTCGGACAGGACTATGGCTACACCTTC.

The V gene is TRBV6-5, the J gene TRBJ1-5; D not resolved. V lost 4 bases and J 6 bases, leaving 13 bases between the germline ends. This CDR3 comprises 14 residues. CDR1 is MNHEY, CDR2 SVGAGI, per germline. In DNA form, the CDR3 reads TGTGCCAGCAGTTCCGGGTCGAGAAGTCAGCCCCAGCATTTT. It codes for CASSSGSRSQPQHF.

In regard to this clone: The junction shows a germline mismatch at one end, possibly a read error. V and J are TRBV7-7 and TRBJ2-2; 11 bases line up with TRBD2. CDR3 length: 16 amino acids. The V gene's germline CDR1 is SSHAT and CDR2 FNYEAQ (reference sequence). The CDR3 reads CASSAALAGDTGELFF. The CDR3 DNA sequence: TGTGCTAGCAGCGCCGCACTAGCGGGAGACACCGGGGAGCTGTTTTTT.

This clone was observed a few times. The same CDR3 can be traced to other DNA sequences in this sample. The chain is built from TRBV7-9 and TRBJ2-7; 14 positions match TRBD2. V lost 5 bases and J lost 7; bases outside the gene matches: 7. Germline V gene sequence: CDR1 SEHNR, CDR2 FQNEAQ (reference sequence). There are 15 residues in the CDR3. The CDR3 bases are TGTGCCAGCAGCCAGGGACTAGCGGGAGCGGGAGAGCAGTACTTC. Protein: CASSQGLAGAGEQYF.

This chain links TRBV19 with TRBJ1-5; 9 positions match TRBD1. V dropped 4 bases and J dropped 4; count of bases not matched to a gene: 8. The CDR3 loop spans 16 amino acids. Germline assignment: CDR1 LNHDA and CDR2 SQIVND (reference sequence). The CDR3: CASSTPGQGWNQPQHF. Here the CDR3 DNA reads TGTGCCAGTAGTACCCCGGGACAGGGATGGAATCAGCCCCAGCATTTT.

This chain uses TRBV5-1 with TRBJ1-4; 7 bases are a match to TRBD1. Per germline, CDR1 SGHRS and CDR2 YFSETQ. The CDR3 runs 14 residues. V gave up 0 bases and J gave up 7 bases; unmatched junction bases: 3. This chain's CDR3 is CASSLEGAGEKLFF. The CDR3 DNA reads TGCGCCAGCAGCTTGGAGGGGGCTGGTGAAAAACTGTTTTTT.

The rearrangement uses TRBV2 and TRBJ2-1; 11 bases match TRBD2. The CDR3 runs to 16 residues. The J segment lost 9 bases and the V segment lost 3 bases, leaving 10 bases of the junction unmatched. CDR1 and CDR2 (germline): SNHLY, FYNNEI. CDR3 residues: CASSEGLAGGVGEQFF. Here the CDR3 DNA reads TGTGCCAGCAGTGAGGGGCTAGCGGGAGGAGTGGGTGAGCAGTTCTTC. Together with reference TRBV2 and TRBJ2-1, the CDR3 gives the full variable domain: EPEVTQTPSHQVTQMGQEVILRCVPISNHLYFYWYRQILGQKVEFLVSFYNNEISEKSEIFDDQFSVERPDGSNFTLKIRSTKLEDSAMYFCASSEGLAGGVGEQFFGPGTRLTVL.

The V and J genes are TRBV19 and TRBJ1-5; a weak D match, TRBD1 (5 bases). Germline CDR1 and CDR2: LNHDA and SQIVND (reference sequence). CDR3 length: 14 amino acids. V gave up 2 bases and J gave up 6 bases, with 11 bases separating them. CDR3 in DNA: TGTGCCAGTAGTATACAGGGAGGGAGTCAGCCCCAGCATTTT. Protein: CASSIQGGSQPQHF.

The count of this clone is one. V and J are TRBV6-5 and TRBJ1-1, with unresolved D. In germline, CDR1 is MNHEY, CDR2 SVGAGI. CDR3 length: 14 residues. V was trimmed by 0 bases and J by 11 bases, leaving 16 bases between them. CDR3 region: CASSYSFVRPRAFF. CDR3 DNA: TGTGCCAGCAGTTACTCGTTCGTCAGGCCTCGGGCTTTCTTT.

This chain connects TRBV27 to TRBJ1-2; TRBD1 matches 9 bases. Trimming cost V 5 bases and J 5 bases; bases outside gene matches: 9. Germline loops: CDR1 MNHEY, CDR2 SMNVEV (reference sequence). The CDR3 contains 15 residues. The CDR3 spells CASSTGTGYRYGYTF. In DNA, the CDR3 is TGTGCCAGCAGTACTGGGACAGGGTACCGTTATGGCTACACCTTC.

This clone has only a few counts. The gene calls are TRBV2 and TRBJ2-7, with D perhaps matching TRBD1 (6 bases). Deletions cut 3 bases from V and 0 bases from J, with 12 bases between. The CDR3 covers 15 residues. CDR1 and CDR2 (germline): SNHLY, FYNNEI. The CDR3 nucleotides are TGTGCCAGCAGTGAGGGAGAAGGGGGCTCCTACGAGCAGTACTTC. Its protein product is CASSEGEGGSYEQYF.

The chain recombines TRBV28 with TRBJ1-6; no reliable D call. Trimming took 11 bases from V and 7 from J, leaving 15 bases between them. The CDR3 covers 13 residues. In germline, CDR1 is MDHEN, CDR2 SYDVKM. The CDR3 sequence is CASKRAVNSPLHF. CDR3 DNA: TGTGCCTCTAAGAGGGCCGTCAATTCACCCCTCCACTTT.

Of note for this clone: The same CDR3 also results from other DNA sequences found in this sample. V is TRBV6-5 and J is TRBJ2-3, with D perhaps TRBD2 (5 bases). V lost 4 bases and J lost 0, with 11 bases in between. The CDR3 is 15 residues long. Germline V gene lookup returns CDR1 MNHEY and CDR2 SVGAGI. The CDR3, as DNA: TGTGCCAGCAGTTCCAGCGGAGCCAGCACAGATACGCAGTATTTT. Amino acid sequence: CASSSSGASTDTQYF.

The CDR3 loop reads CASSSRGGNEKLFF. CDR3 nucleotides: TGTGCCAGCAGTTCCCGGGGAGGTAATGAAAAACTGTTTTTT. The chain combines TRBV28 with TRBJ1-4; D is ambiguous. Per germline, CDR1 MDHEN and CDR2 SYDVKM. CDR3 length: 14 amino acids. Deletions cut 4 bases from V and 4 bases from J, with 10 bases between.